The present T cell receptor beta chain was sequenced within a study of T cell responses to AZD1222 COVID-19 vaccine (dated by TCRdb to the early 2020s). For the wider study: AZD1222 recipients whose second dose came at about 4 weeks and those whose second dose came at about 12 weeks were combined into one group, since spike-specific TCR depth and breadth did not differ between the two schedules. A total of 233 trial participants underwent TCR sequencing, of whom about 210 had received two doses of AZD1222 and around 26 had received two doses of the MenACWY control vaccine. Trial participants were enrolled by age into 18-55, 56-69 and 70-plus year subgroups, with roughly 150, 30 and 60 TCR-sequenced participants respectively. General conclusions and limits of the study: Conclusions about previously exposed vaccinees were limited because only 6 or 7 AZD1222 recipients were SARS-CoV-2 seropositive at baseline. Participants were mostly white British and included more females than males, and it was suggested by the authors that clonal diversity may have been underestimated. Because no samples from the day 14 peak response were available, repertoires could be characterized only after the peak T cell response. A significant rise in spike-specific TCR breadth and depth was observed after two AZD1222 doses relative to day 0 and relative to MenACWY recipients. Reportedly, close to half of the unique spike-specific TCRs recognized epitopes lying outside the regions that are mutated in the B.1.351 and B.1.1.7 variants. The vaccine-associated CD4 TCRs covered the entire spike protein, and the dominant responses fell in regions 160-218 and 743-854. The 56-69-year group was small, and its depth increase did not reach significance, likely because of low power.

This specimen's time point label, per the study, means: baseline before first vaccination. Samples from vaccinated people were obtained from the UK trials COV001 and COV002, which included a single-blind randomized controlled phase 2/3 trial of AZD1222 (ChAdOx1 nCoV-19) in healthy adults. For TCRbeta chain sequencing, PBMC samples were collected from trial participants at day 0 and at day 28 after the second dose. The CDR3 regions of human TCRbeta chains were analyzed by immunosequencing. Turning to the authors' computational methods: TCRs in the repertoires were matched against a reference library of SARS-CoV-2-specific TCRs that had been generated with the MIRA antigen-specificity platform. Breadth was defined as the fraction of unique TCRs that were SARS-CoV-2-associated. Depth was defined as the fraction of total T cells that were SARS-CoV-2-associated. Each spike-specific TCR was assigned to its reactive spike region and to a CD4 or CD8 class using the MIRA data. Log10-transformed breadth and depth values were compared by one-way ANOVA with Sidak's multiple comparisons tests. TCRdb obtained this table from immuneACCESS and retained in-frame rearrangements with V and J assigned. These tables miss some clones; where compared with another copy, unresolved V genes account for less than half of the shortfall, and the remainder is unexplained. V and J calls and clone size come straight from that table; D and trimming were deduced from the DNA. For this sample the table gives 150,000 or so clones, of which about nine tenths were detected only once. The top ten clones comprise around 3% of the sample.

This clone came up a few times. Its antigen is currently not known. Nothing much larger sits one base from this clone, and base qualities are not available. The receptor was isolated from an adult in good health. Sample: peripheral blood, taken on day 0 of AZD1222 vaccination.

The base sequence is TGTGCCAGCAGCTTAGGCCAGGGGCTTGGAAACACCATATATTTT. The encoded protein is CASSLGQGLGNTIYF. Recombination joined TRBV7-6 with TRBJ1-3, with TRBD1 as a weak D call on 6 bases. Sequences SGHVS (CDR1) and FNYEAQ (CDR2) are obtained from the germline V gene. The CDR3 covers 15 residues, taking in both the cysteine and the phenylalanine. The sequence is cut down to CDR3 DNA, 45 bases in frame from base 1. Between the V and J ends, shortened by 1 base and 3 bases respectively, the junction contains 10 bases.